The text below deals with one T cell receptor beta chain. The antigen remains undetermined. TCRdb's copy holds only in-frame clones and misses some; the assay was immunoSEQ multiplex PCR. Of under 80,000 clones listed, about four fifths are singletons. Trimming took 5 bases from V and 7 from J, leaving 17 bases between them. Germline CDR1 reads SEHNR; CDR2 reads FQNEAQ (reference sequence). The CDR3 loop spans 14 amino acids. This record belongs to a study of T cell responses to AZD1222 COVID-19 vaccine. Whole-study findings and limits: Of the AZD1222 recipients, only 5 or 6 were seropositive at baseline. Females outnumbered males among donors, who were mostly white British; clonal diversity was possibly underestimated.

The material was peripheral blood, obtained on day 0 of MenACWY control vaccination. The sequence came from an adult in good health. The V call is TRBV7-9, the J call TRBJ1-2, with D unresolved. The CDR3 sequence: CASSPLIMAGGYTF. In DNA, the CDR3 is TGTGCCAGCAGCCCTCTCATTATGGCAGGTGGCTACACCTTC.